The rows below give T cell receptor beta chains drawn from one sample of a study of blood T cell repertoires in COVID-19. The data were produced by immunoSEQ multiplex PCR, yet TCRdb's version contains in-frame clones alone and is incomplete. This table has 200,000 to 250,000 clones, roughly 84% appearing once. Sample: peripheral blood. These receptors originate from an elderly woman with acute or convalescent COVID-19. The conserved cysteine and the conserved F or W are not part of the CDR3 here.

V	J	CDR3
TRBV6-6	TRBJ2-2	ASSTRTGGTGELF
TRBV2	TRBJ1-2	ASSYKVDTYGYT
TRBV10-3	TRBJ2-2	AINEGEANTGELF
TRBV4-2	TRBJ2-7	ASSQVSGDGEQY
TRBV29-1	TRBJ2-3	SVESGGGDTQY
TRBV25-1	TRBJ2-1	ASSESTGGNEQF
TRBV5-1	TRBJ1-3	ASSLLSQGVSGNTIY
TRBV19	TRBJ1-3	ASSLRRGGNTIY
TRBV5-4	TRBJ1-2	ASSPDNSNYGYT
TRBV27	TRBJ1-4	ASSPGVGRSNEKLF
TRBV4-3	TRBJ2-7	ASSQGLAGGPYEQY
TRBV3-1/TRBV3-2	TRBJ1-3	ASSLGTGLSGNTIY
TRBV19	TRBJ1-5	ASSPHRGDQPQH
TRBV20-1	TRBJ1-1	SANTGSQAF
TRBV19	TRBJ2-3	ASTYRDTQY
TRBV27	TRBJ1-1	ASSFRRDNTEAF
TRBV5-1	TRBJ2-7	ASSLVGQGDEQY
TRBV6-5	TRBJ1-6	ASSYSADYNSPLH
TRBV5-1	TRBJ1-2	ASSLEGQGIRGYT
TRBV5-1	TRBJ1-5	ASSPYSNQPQH
TRBV3-1/TRBV3-2	TRBJ2-1	ASSRGQDSVQHPF
TRBV12-3/TRBV12-4	TRBJ1-2	ASSYGQNYGYT
TRBV5-4	TRBJ2-7	ASSLTSGGAVEQY
TRBV11-3	TRBJ1-2	ASSLGQGTYGYT
TRBV15	TRBJ1-4	ATSREGGGSEKLF
TRBV6-2/TRBV6-3	TRBJ1-1	ASRPIGREVAF
TRBV30	TRBJ2-7	AWKPAGGWTVSYEQY
TRBV20-1	TRBJ1-2	SAWGDGYT
TRBV9	TRBJ1-1	ASSFTGDGTEAF
TRBV6-5	TRBJ1-2	ASGSDFRTSAYT
TRBV3-1/TRBV3-2	TRBJ2-4	ASSLLAKNIQY
TRBV28	TRBJ1-1	ASSFETGLMNTEAF
TRBV4-2	TRBJ1-1	ASSQADMNTEAF
TRBV4-1	TRBJ1-2	ASSQDKEVDYGYT
TRBV27	TRBJ1-5	ASSPLGQGVEQPQH
TRBV5-4	TRBJ1-2	ASSQGQDNYGYT
TRBV6-5	TRBJ1-2	ASNSQGIPYT
TRBV5-1	NA	ASSLALAGAYQETQY
TRBV4-2	TRBJ1-1	ASRPRANTEAF
TRBV6-5	TRBJ1-5	ASRSGQYSNQPQH
TRBV6-5	TRBJ1-1	ASTLDRNTEAF
TRBV5-4	TRBJ2-3	ASSTPGGPSTDTQY
TRBV18	TRBJ2-7	ASSPPGGYEQY
TRBV7-2	TRBJ2-3	ASSLMGSPSDTQY
TRBV3-1/TRBV3-2	TRBJ2-7	ASSQDQSRGEQY
TRBV4-1	TRBJ1-4	ASSLEGQGNEKLF
TRBV5-1	TRBJ2-7	ASSLVGRGDLQY
TRBV4-2	TRBJ2-5	ASSRRGSETQY
TRBV5-1	TRBJ1-2	ASSLVLGPNYGYT
TRBV12-3/TRBV12-4	TRBJ2-1	ASREGAAEQF
TRBV11-2	TRBJ2-3	ASTLDRGATDTQY
TRBV27	TRBJ1-2	ASSLNGGYGYT
TRBV25-1	TRBJ1-2	ASSESGGYT
TRBV9	TRBJ2-5	ASSGAGRGETQY
TRBV19	TRBJ1-5	ASSGRQGSNQPQH